This TCR beta chain appears in the sequencing data of a study of T cells after yellow fever vaccination. Study-wide results and limits: Post-booster samples contained most primary-vaccination clones (approximately 97% CD4, around 88% CD8). Contaminating bulk clonotypes could be abundant in FACS-sorted repertoires.

This clonotype was observed at least ten times. The antigen remains undetermined. A process of 5'RACE template switching, which added a universal primer site and UMIs, was used to make TCR cDNA. Via MiXCR, TCRdb re-called the 5' RACE reads, giving one row per CDR3 protein. The sample has about 300,000 distinct CDR3 sequences, 6.8% seen once. The CDR3 extends over 13 amino acids. The trim removed 5 bases at V and 2 bases at J, leaving 0 bases unmatched. Germline lookup yields CDR1 SGHRS and CDR2 YFSETQ. The sample in question was PBMCs, obtained roughly 47 days after the first yellow fever vaccination. V usage is TRBV5-1 and J usage is TRBJ2-5; 10 bases align to TRBD2. The TCR comes from a man aged 18 to 29 who received the YFV17D yellow fever vaccine. The CDR3: CASRLAGQETQYF. Here the CDR3 DNA reads TGCGCCAGCAGACTAGCGGGGCAAGAGACCCAGTACTTC.